The next 26 T cell receptor beta chains were all read from a single sample in a study of neoadjuvant anti-PD-1 for oral cavity cancer. Here immunoSEQ multiplex PCR was the method, and the copy in TCRdb shows in-frame clones only, minus some. The repertoire holds about 16,000 clones, with roughly 69% as singletons. This specimen consisted of PBMCs, obtained before nivolumab (anti-PD-1) treatment. The receptors here all came from a person aged 40-85 years with oral cavity squamous cell carcinoma.

The chain joins TRBV6-1 to TRBJ2-5, with a weak D call TRBD2 (6 bases). Germline CDR1 reads MNHNS; CDR2 reads SASEGT. The V end lost 3 bases, the J end lost 5 bases, and 10 bases lay between the germline ends. This CDR3 contains 13 residues. CDR3 loop: CASSDGGPETQYF. DNA of the CDR3: TGTGCCAGCAGTGACGGGGGACCGGAGACCCAGTACTTC.

The chain couples TRBV5-4 to TRBJ2-5, with D perhaps given as TRBD1 or TRBD2 (5 bases each). V was shortened by 0 bases and J by 0 bases, with 12 bases between the two germline ends. CDR1 is SGHNT and CDR2 is YYREEE in the germline V gene (reference sequence). This CDR3 spans 16 amino acids. The CDR3 DNA follows: TGTGCCAGCAGCTTGGGGCAGGGAGTATACCAAGAGACCCAGTACTTC. Residues: CASSLGQGVYQETQYF.

This clone was found once. The rearrangement links TRBV5-6 to TRBJ2-7; a weak D match, TRBD2 (6 bases). With 4 bases removed from V and 1 base from J, the gap between germline ends came to 15 bases. The CDR3 runs 15 residues. Germline-derived CDR1 and CDR2 are SGHDT and YYEEEE. The CDR3 DNA reads as TGTGCCAGCAGCCCCGGGGACTTAGTATCCTACGAGCAGTACTTC. Amino acid sequence: CASSPGDLVSYEQYF.

This clone was seen only once. The CDR3 region has the DNA TGTGCCAGCAGTGAAACCCCTGGGGCCGATACGCAGTATTTT. It translates to CASSETPGADTQYF. The chain combines TRBV25-1 with TRBJ2-3; a possible D gene is TRBD1 (5 bases). This CDR3 has 14 residues. V was clipped by 2 bases and J by 6 bases, with 12 bases between them. The germline gives CDR1 MGHDK, CDR2 SYGVNS.

This clone occurred a few times. The chain employs TRBV4-1 and TRBJ1-2, with D hard to call. CDR3 length equals 14 residues. The germline V gene encodes CDR1 MGHRA and CDR2 YSYEKL. The V gene lost 4 bases and the J gene lost 0 bases, with 9 bases spanning the gap. Here the CDR3 reads CASSLATPNYGYTF. The CDR3 DNA sequence: TGCGCCAGCAGCCTCGCGACACCTAACTATGGCTACACCTTC.

In its sample, this clone was seen a few times. The chain couples TRBV27 to TRBJ1-2; 7 bases are shared with TRBD1. CDR3 length: 13 amino acids. Germline V gene sequence: CDR1 MNHEY, CDR2 SMNVEV (reference sequence). The ends lost 5 bases at V and 8 bases at J; junction bases unmatched: 8. The CDR3 loop is CASSVGQFGGYTF. The CDR3 nucleotides read TGTGCCAGCAGTGTGGGACAGTTTGGCGGCTACACCTTC.

This clone turned up a few times. V usage is TRBV2 and J usage is TRBJ1-2, with TRBD1 matching over 10 bases. Looked up from germline, CDR1 is SNHLY and CDR2 is FYNNEI. This CDR3 contains 17 residues. Unmatched junction bases numbered 11, after V lost 7 bases and J lost 0 bases. The CDR3 spells CASTKGQGVGPNYGYTF. DNA for the CDR3: TGTGCCAGCACTAAAGGACAGGGGGTAGGTCCTAACTATGGCTACACCTTC.

This chain uses TRBV6-4 with TRBJ2-7, with unresolved D. The CDR3 length is 14 residues. V gave up 6 bases and J gave up 4 bases, with 16 bases separating them. CDR1 and CDR2 (germline): MRHNA, SNTAGT. CDR3 sequence reads: CASRDSRRTYEQYF. CDR3 bases: TGTGCCAGCAGAGATTCTAGGAGAACTTACGAGCAGTACTTC.

The sample holds a few counts of this clone. V gene TRBV29-1 combines with J gene TRBJ1-1; D not resolved. This CDR3 comprises 12 residues. The germline V gene has CDR1 SQVTM and CDR2 ANQGSEA. Trimming removed 1 base from V and 4 bases from J, with 7 bases in between. The CDR3 DNA is TGCAGCGTTGAAGGCAGGTCCACTGAAGCTTTCTTT. Its translation: CSVEGRSTEAFF. The variable domain in full, completed from reference TRBV29-1 and TRBJ1-1, reads SAVISQKPSRDICQRGTSLTIQCQVDSQVTMMFWYRQQPGQSLTLIATANQGSEATYESGFVIDKFPISRPNLTFSTLTVSNMSPEDSSIYLCSVEGRSTEAFFGQGTRLTVV.

This clone was observed a few times. The chain employs TRBV11-2 and TRBJ2-2; 12 positions agree with TRBD2. The ends lost 5 bases at V and 9 bases at J; junction bases unmatched: 10. In germline, CDR1 is SGHAT, CDR2 FQNNGV. This CDR3 has 16 residues. For the CDR3, the DNA is TGTGCCAGCAGCATCCAGACTAGCGGGAGTTTCAGGGAGCTGTTTTTT. It is translated as CASSIQTSGSFRELFF.

The chain couples TRBV29-1 to TRBJ2-1, with TRBD1 identical over 9 bases. This CDR3 is 19 amino acids long. V was pared by 6 bases and J by 5 bases, with 23 bases of the junction left unmatched. CDR1 SQVTM and CDR2 ANQGSEA come from the germline V gene. The CDR3 region is CSVDRTGDALAEGDNEQFF. The DNA of the CDR3 is TGCAGCGTCGACCGGACAGGGGACGCCTTGGCGGAGGGGGACAATGAGCAGTTCTTC.

Only a few counts were recorded for this clone. The genes are TRBV27 and TRBJ2-7; a possible D gene is TRBD2 (6 bases). CDR1 is MNHEY, CDR2 SMNVEV, per germline (reference sequence). The CDR3 contains 18 residues. The V end was cut by 3 bases, the J end by 1 base, with 22 bases between. The CDR3 DNA sequence: TGTGCCAGCAGTTTGCGGGGTAACGGAATGACCGGGTCCTACGAGCAGTACTTC. Amino acid sequence: CASSLRGNGMTGSYEQYF.

The DNA of the CDR3 is TGTGCCAGCATAGACAACAAAACAGATACGCAGTATTTT. This encodes CASIDNKTDTQYF. This chain links TRBV2 with TRBJ2-3; D unclear. Germline CDR1 SNHLY, CDR2 FYNNEI. V lost 7 bases and J lost 3, with 11 bases in between. There are 13 residues in the CDR3.

This clone was seen a handful of times. The CDR3, as DNA: TGTGCCAGCAGTGAGACTGACTACGAGCAGTACTTC. It encodes CASSETDYEQYF. J is TRBJ2-7 and V is TRBV2; D uncertain. Deletions cut 3 bases from V and 3 bases from J, with 6 bases between. The CDR3 length is 12 residues. Germline loops: CDR1 SNHLY, CDR2 FYNNEI.

V is TRBV10-2 and J is TRBJ2-2; D gene unclear. Germline V gene lookup returns CDR1 WSHSY and CDR2 SAAADI. This CDR3 has 13 residues. V was trimmed by 2 bases and J by 6 bases, leaving 7 bases between them. The CDR3 nucleotides are TGCGCCAGCAGTGAGGGCCGGGCCGGGGAGCTGTTTTTT. Translated, it gives CASSEGRAGELFF.

V and J are TRBV5-4 and TRBJ2-7; weak D call: TRBD2 (6 bases). V was shortened by 3 bases and J by 0 bases, with 10 bases between the two germline ends. The germline V gene encodes CDR1 SGHNT and CDR2 YYREEE (reference sequence). This CDR3 spans 14 amino acids. Written as DNA, the CDR3 is TGTGCCAGCAGCTGGGACTGGAGCTCCTACGAGCAGTACTTC. Amino acids: CASSWDWSSYEQYF. Filled out from reference TRBV5-4 and TRBJ2-7, the complete variable domain reads ETGVTQSPTHLIKTRGQQVTLRCSSQSGHNTVSWYQQALGQGPQFIFQYYREEENGRGNFPPRFSGLQFPNYSSELNVNALELDDSALYLCASSWDWSSYEQYFGPGTRLTVT.

CDR3 loop: CASSEWTSGIRYEQYF. For the CDR3, the DNA is TGTGCCAGCAGTGAATGGACTAGCGGGATTCGCTACGAGCAGTACTTC. The V gene is TRBV2, the J gene TRBJ2-7; 12 bases agree with TRBD2. V lost 2 bases and J lost 3; bases outside the gene matches: 5. CDR3 length: 16 amino acids. The V gene's germline CDR1 is SNHLY and CDR2 FYNNEI.

The V and J genes are TRBV5-8 and TRBJ2-7, with D perhaps matching TRBD1 (6 bases). The CDR3 totals 11 residues. Germline V gene lookup returns CDR1 SGHTS and CDR2 YDEGEE. V lost 5 bases, J lost 8 bases, and 11 bases lay in between. In DNA form, the CDR3 reads TGTGCCAGCAGTTTCGGACAGAAGCAGTACTTC. Translating gives CASSFGQKQYF.

The chain joins TRBV6-1 to TRBJ1-5; D unresolved. The CDR3 runs 14 residues. CDR1 is MNHNS and CDR2 is SASEGT in the germline V gene. V was clipped by 4 bases and J by 2 bases, with 9 bases between them. The CDR3 region is CASSVQEGNQPQHF. The DNA of the CDR3 is TGTGCCAGCAGTGTACAAGAGGGCAATCAGCCCCAGCATTTT.

The V call is TRBV9, the J call TRBJ2-3; 8 nucleotides align to TRBD2. V shed 3 bases, J shed 2 bases, and the junction held 5 bases outside the gene matches. This CDR3 has 15 amino acids. CDR1 is SGDLS, CDR2 YYNGEE, per germline. In DNA, the CDR3 is TGTGCCAGCAGCGACGGACTAGCTGTCACAGATACGCAGTATTTT. Translated, it gives CASSDGLAVTDTQYF.

The chain carries TRBV7-9 and TRBJ1-2; tentatively, D is TRBD1 (5 bases). Looked up from germline, CDR1 is SEHNR and CDR2 is FQNEAQ (reference sequence). The CDR3 contains 13 residues. The V gene lost 4 bases and the J gene lost 7 bases, with 13 bases spanning the gap. CDR3: CASSSQGVGGYTF. The CDR3 DNA sequence: TGTGCCAGCAGCTCTCAAGGGGTCGGTGGCTACACCTTC.

The chain uses TRBV6-6 and TRBJ2-1; the match to TRBD1 covers 10 bases. The germline CDR1 and CDR2 sequences are MNHNY and SVGAGI (reference sequence). The J segment lost 8 bases and the V segment lost 2 bases, leaving 9 bases of the junction unmatched. This CDR3 is built from 16 residues. CDR3 residues: CASSYPRTGGGDEQFF. The CDR3 DNA is TGTGCCAGCAGTTACCCGCGGACAGGGGGAGGGGATGAGCAGTTCTTC.

The chain links TRBV5-1 to TRBJ2-7; the D gene is possibly TRBD1 (6 bases). From germline, CDR1 is SGHRS and CDR2 YFSETQ. V was clipped by 0 bases and J by 2 bases, with 12 bases between them. This CDR3 is 15 amino acids long. The CDR3 region has the DNA TGCGCCAGCAGCTTGGGGGCAGGGGAAGCCTACGAGCAGTACTTC. Translation gives CASSLGAGEAYEQYF.

J is TRBJ2-7 and V is TRBV5-1; 7 positions match TRBD2. Germline V gene lookup returns CDR1 SGHRS and CDR2 YFSETQ. CDR3 size: 17 residues. J gave up 2 bases and V 4 bases, and 15 bases lay outside the gene matches. The CDR3 DNA follows: TGCGCCAGCAGCCCCCGCTTAACCGGGACTAAGCCCTACGAGCAGTACTTC. It codes for CASSPRLTGTKPYEQYF.

This clone was counted a few times. The chain is built from TRBV4-2 and TRBJ1-3, with 7 nucleotides matching TRBD1. Germline lookup yields CDR1 LGHNA and CDR2 YNFKEQ. This CDR3 spans 17 amino acids. V shed 0 bases and J 0 bases; nucleotides not matched to a gene: 5. The CDR3 protein is CASSQDGAGGSGNTIYF. The CDR3 region has the DNA TGTGCCAGCAGCCAAGATGGCGCAGGGGGCTCTGGAAACACCATATATTTT.

The chain recombines TRBV6-1 with TRBJ2-1; 8 positions match TRBD1. Germline CDR1 reads MNHNS; CDR2 reads SASEGT. Germline trimming cut 7 bases from V and 6 bases from J; bases unmatched to any gene: 5. The length of the CDR3 is 13 residues. The CDR3 protein is CASTRTGTNEQFF. CDR3 in DNA: TGTGCCAGCACGAGGACAGGGACCAATGAGCAGTTCTTC.